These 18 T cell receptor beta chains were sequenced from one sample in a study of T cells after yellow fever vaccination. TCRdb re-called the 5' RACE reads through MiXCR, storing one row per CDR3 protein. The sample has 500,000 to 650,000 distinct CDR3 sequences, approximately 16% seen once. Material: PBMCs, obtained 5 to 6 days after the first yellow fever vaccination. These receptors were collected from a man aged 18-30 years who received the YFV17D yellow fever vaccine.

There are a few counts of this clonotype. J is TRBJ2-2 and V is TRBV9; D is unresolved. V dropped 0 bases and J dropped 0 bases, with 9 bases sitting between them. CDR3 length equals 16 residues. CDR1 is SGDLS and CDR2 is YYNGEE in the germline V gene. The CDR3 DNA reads TGTGCCAGCAGCGTAGAAGGTTACGCGAACACCGGGGAGCTGTTTTTT. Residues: CASSVEGYANTGELFF. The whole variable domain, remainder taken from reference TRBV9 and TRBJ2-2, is DSGVTQTPKHLITATGQRVTLRCSPRSGDLSVYWYQQSLDQGLQFLIQYYNGEERAKGNILERFSAQQFPDLHSELNLSSLELGDSALYFCASSVEGYANTGELFFGEGSRLTVL.

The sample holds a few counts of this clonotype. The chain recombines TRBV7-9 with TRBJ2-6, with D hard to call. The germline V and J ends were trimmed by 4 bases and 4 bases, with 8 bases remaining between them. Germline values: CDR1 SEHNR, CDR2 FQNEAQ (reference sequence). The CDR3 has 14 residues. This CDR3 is CASSSSTGANVLTF. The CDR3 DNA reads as TGTGCCAGCAGCTCATCGACAGGGGCCAACGTCCTGACTTTC.

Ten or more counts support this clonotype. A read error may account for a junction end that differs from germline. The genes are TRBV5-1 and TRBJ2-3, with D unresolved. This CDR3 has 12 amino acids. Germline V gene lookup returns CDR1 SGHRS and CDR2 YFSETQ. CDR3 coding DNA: TGTGCCAGCAGTTCTGATGCAGATACGCAGTATTTT. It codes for CASSSDADTQYF.

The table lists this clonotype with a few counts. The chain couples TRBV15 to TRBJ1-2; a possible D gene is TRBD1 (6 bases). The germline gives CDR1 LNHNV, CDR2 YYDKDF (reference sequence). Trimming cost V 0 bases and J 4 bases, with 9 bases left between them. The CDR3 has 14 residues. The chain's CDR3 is CATSREGGGYGYTF. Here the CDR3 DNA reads TGTGCCACCAGCAGAGAGGGGGGCGGCTATGGCTACACCTTC.

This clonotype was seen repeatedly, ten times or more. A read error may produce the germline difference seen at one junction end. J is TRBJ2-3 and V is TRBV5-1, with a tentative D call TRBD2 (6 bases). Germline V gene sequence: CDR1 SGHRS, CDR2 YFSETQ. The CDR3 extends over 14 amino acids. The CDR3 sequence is CASRAGTSTDTQYF. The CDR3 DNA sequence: TGTGCCAGCAGGGCCGGGACTAGCACAGATACGCAGTATTTT.

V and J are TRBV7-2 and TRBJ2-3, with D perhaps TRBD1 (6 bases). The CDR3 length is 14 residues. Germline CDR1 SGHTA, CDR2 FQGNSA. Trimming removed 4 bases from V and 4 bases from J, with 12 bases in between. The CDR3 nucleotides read TGTGCCAGCAGCTCCCGGTCAGGGGCAGATACGCAGTATTTT. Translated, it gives CASSSRSGADTQYF.

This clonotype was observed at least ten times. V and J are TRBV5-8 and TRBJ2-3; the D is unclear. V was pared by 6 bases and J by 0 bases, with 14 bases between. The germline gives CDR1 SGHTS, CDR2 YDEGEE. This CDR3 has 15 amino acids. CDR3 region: CASTLGLLSTDTQYF. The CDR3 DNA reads TGTGCCAGCACGCTGGGCCTCCTAAGCACAGATACGCAGTATTTT.

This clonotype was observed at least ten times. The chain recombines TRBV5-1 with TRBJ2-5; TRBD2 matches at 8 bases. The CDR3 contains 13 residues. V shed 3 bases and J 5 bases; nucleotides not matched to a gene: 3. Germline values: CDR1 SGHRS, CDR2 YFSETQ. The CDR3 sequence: CASSSSGGETQYF. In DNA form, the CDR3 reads TGCGCCAGCAGCTCAAGCGGGGGTGAGACCCAGTACTTC. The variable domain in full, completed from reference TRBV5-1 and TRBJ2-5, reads KAGVTQTPRYLIKTRGQQVTLSCSPISGHRSVSWYQQTPGQGLQFLFEYFSETQRNKGNFPGRFSGRQFSNSRSEMNVSTLELGDSALYLCASSSSGGETQYFGPGTRLLVL.

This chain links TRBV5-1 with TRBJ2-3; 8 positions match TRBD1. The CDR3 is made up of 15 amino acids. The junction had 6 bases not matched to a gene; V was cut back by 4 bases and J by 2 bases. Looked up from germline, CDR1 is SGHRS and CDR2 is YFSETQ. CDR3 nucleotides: TGCGCCAGCAGCCTACGGACAGGGACCACAGATACGCAGTATTTT. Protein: CASSLRTGTTDTQYF.

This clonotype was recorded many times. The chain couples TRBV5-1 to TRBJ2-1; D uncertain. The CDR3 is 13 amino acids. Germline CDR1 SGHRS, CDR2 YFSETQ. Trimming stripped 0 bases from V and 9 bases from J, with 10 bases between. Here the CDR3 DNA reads TGCGCCAGCAGCTTGGCCCTGGGGATTGAGCAGTTCTTC. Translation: CASSLALGIEQFF.

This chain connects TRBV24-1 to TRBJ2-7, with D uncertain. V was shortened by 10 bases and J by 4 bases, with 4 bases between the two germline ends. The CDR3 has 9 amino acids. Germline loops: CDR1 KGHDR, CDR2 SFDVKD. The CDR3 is CATRYEQYV. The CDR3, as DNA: TGTGCCACGAGATACGAGCAGTACGTC.

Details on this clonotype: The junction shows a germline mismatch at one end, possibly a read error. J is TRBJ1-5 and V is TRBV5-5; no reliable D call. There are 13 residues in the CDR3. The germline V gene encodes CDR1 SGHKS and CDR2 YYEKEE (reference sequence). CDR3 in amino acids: CASSLDGNRPQHF. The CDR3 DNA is TGTGCCAGCAGCTTAGACGGGAATCGGCCCCAGCATTTT.

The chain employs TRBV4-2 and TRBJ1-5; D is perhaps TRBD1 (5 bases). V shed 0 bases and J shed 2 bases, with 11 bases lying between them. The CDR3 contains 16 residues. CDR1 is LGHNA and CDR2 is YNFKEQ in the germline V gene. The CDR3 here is CASSQEFGRGNQPQHF. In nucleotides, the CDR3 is TGTGCCAGCAGCCAAGAATTCGGCAGGGGCAATCAGCCCCAGCATTTT.

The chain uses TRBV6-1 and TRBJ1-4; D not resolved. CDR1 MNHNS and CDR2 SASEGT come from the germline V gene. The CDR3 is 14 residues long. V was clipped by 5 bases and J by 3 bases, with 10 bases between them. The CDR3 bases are TGTGCCAGCAGTCCAAGGGTGTCTAATGAAAAACTGTTTTTT. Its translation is CASSPRVSNEKLFF.

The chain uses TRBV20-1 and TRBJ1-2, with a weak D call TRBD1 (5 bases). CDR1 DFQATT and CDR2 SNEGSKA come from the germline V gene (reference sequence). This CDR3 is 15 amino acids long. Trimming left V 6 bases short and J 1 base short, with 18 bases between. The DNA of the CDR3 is TGCAGTGCCCCGGGACGCGGAGTGCTTAACTATGGCTACACCTTC. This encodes CSAPGRGVLNYGYTF.

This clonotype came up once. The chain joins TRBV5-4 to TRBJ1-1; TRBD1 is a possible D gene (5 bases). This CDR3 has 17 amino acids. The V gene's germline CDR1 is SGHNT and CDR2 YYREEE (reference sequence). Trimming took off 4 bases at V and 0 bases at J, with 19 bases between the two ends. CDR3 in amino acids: CASSPSLVRGMNTEAFF. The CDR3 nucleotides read TGTGCCAGCAGCCCCTCGCTTGTGAGGGGCATGAACACTGAAGCTTTCTTT.

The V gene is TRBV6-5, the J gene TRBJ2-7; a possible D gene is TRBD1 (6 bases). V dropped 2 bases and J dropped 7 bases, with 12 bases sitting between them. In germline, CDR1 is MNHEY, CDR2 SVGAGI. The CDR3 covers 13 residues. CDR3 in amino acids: CASSYRDTAEQYF. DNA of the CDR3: TGTGCCAGCAGTTACCGGGACACCGCGGAGCAGTACTTC.

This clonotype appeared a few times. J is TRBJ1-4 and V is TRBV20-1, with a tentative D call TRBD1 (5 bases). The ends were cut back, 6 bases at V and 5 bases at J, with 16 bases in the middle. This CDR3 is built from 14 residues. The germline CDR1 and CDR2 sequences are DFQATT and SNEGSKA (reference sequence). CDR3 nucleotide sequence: TGCAGTGCCCCCGCCGGGACGCGGAATGAAAAACTGTTTTTT. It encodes CSAPAGTRNEKLFF.